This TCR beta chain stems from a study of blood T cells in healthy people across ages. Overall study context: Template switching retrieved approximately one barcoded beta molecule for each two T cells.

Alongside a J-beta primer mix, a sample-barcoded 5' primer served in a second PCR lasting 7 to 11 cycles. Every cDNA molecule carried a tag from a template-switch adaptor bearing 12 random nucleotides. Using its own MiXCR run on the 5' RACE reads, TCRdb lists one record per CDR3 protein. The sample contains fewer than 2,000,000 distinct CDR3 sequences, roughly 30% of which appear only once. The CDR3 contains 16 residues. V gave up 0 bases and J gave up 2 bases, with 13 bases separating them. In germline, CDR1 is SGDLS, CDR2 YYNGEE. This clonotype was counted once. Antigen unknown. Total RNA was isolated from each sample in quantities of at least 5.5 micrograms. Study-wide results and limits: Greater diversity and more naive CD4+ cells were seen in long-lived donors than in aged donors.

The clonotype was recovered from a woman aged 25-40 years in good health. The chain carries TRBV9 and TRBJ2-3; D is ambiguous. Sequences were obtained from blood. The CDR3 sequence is CASSVVAGGNTDTQYF. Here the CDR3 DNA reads TGTGCCAGCAGCGTAGTGGCAGGCGGAAACACAGATACGCAGTATTTT.